The 20 T cell receptor beta chains reported below all come from one sample, sequenced in a study of blood T cell repertoires in COVID-19 (dated by TCRdb to the early 2020s). Receptor amplification or capture employed the immunoSEQ multiplex PCR assay. TCRdb retrieved this table from immuneACCESS and kept in-frame rearrangements only. Not all clones are present; in checked studies, unresolved V genes account for under half, and no reason is known for the remainder. The sample table records approximately 200,000 clones; roughly three quarters of these occur just once. Of the sample, approximately 12% falls within the top ten clones. Specimen: peripheral blood. The receptors come from a woman aged 80 or over with COVID-19, enrolled during active disease.

This clone was seen once. This rearrangement joins TRBV30 to TRBJ1-1, with TRBD1 matching 10 bases. Losses at the gene ends were 0 bases for V and 0 bases for J; bases not matched to a gene: 7. Germline values: CDR1 GTSNPN, CDR2 SVGIG (reference sequence). The CDR3 length is 17 residues. As DNA, the CDR3 is TGTGCCTGGAGTGTTAGGACAGGGGGGTATTTGAACACTGAAGCTTTCTTT. Amino acid sequence: CAWSVRTGGYLNTEAFF.

This rearrangement joins TRBV14 to TRBJ2-7; 10 bases align to TRBD2. With V trimmed by 0 bases and J by 0 bases, 8 bases remained unmatched. CDR3 length: 18 residues. Germline CDR1 reads SGHDN; CDR2 reads FVKESK. The CDR3 here is CASSQDPRRTSGSYEQYF. CDR3 DNA: TGTGCCAGCAGCCAAGACCCCCGGCGGACTAGCGGCTCCTACGAGCAGTACTTC.

The chain has TRBV9 and TRBJ2-1; 8 bases fit TRBD2. This CDR3 has 15 amino acids. The V and J ends lost 0 bases and 6 bases, in that order; junction bases with no gene match: 5. Germline assignment: CDR1 SGDLS and CDR2 YYNGEE. The CDR3 loop reads CASSVGGGPTNEQFF. The CDR3 nucleotides read TGTGCCAGCAGCGTAGGCGGGGGGCCAACCAATGAGCAGTTCTTC.

The rearrangement uses TRBV14 and TRBJ2-3, with 7 bases that match TRBD2. Germline CDR1 reads SGHDN; CDR2 reads FVKESK. The CDR3 runs to 15 residues. Trimming at V came to 5 bases and at J to 4 bases, leaving 9 bases not matched to a gene. The CDR3 region is CASSWWSGTADTQYF. The CDR3, as DNA: TGTGCCAGCAGCTGGTGGAGCGGGACGGCAGATACGCAGTATTTT.

The gene calls are TRBV7-2 and TRBJ2-1; D is unclear. The length of the CDR3 is 16 residues. The germline V and J ends were trimmed by 5 bases and 15 bases, with 29 bases remaining between them. The germline CDR1 and CDR2 sequences are SGHTA and FQGNSA. The DNA for the CDR3 is TGTGCCAGCAGCCCCGCGTTAGGATCTCTTTGGGCCGCTCCGTTCTTC. Protein sequence: CASSPALGSLWAAPFF.

The V gene is TRBV10-3, the J gene TRBJ2-7, with 9 bases aligning to TRBD1. The V gene end was trimmed by 10 bases and the J gene end by 3 bases; junction bases not matched to a gene: 13. CDR1 is ENHRY and CDR2 is SYGVKD in the germline V gene. This CDR3 contains 15 residues. The DNA of the CDR3 is TGTGCCACCAGACAACCTCCGGGACAGGGCTACGAGCAGTACTTC. This encodes CATRQPPGQGYEQYF.

The chain recombines TRBV10-1 with TRBJ1-2; 7 nucleotides line up with TRBD1. Germline lookup yields CDR1 WNHNN and CDR2 SYGVQD (reference sequence). This CDR3 is built from 15 residues. J lost 6 bases, V lost 8 bases, and 15 bases had no gene match. The CDR3 DNA sequence: TGCGCCAGCCATCTCGAGGGACAGCCGTTACATGGCTACACCTTC. This sequence encodes CASHLEGQPLHGYTF.

The chain is built from TRBV10-3 and TRBJ2-2; 16 bases are a match to TRBD2. Germline lookup yields CDR1 ENHRY and CDR2 SYGVKD. The length of the CDR3 is 15 residues. The J segment lost 4 bases and the V segment lost 8 bases, leaving 1 base of the junction unmatched. Here the CDR3 reads CAIGTSGGVTGELFF. The CDR3 coding sequence is TGTGCCATCGGGACTAGCGGGGGGGTCACCGGGGAGCTGTTTTTT.

V gene TRBV7-8 combines with J gene TRBJ1-2; TRBD1 aligns across 7 bases. The CDR3 length is 15 residues. From germline, CDR1 is SGHVS and CDR2 FQNEAQ. V dropped 5 bases and J dropped 3; count of bases not matched to a gene: 9. The CDR3: CASSPYRGGDYGYTF. As DNA, the CDR3 is TGTGCCAGCAGCCCCTACAGGGGAGGCGACTATGGCTACACCTTC.

The chain carries TRBV27 and TRBJ2-5, with 12 bases matching TRBD2. CDR1 MNHEY and CDR2 SMNVEV come from the germline V gene (reference sequence). Losses at the gene ends were 2 bases for V and 2 bases for J; bases not matched to a gene: 6. The CDR3 loop spans 17 amino acids. The CDR3 is CASSLVGLAGLQETQYF. CDR3 DNA sequence: TGTGCCAGCAGTTTAGTGGGACTAGCGGGCCTACAAGAGACCCAGTACTTC.

The chain couples TRBV7-6 to TRBJ2-2; possible D gene TRBD2, 5 bases. The germline CDR1 and CDR2 sequences are SGHVS and FNYEAQ. The germline V and J ends were trimmed by 5 bases and 6 bases, with 13 bases remaining between them. This CDR3 spans 14 amino acids. The CDR3 reads CASSLTRVAGELFF. CDR3 nucleotide sequence: TGTGCCAGCAGCCTTACTAGGGTGGCCGGGGAGCTGTTTTTT.

The rearrangement uses TRBV4-1 and TRBJ1-2; D is possibly TRBD1 (6 bases). The CDR3 consists of 15 residues. Per germline, CDR1 MGHRA and CDR2 YSYEKL. V was pared by 4 bases and J by 0 bases, with 12 bases between. The CDR3 protein is CASSLGGTTNYGYTF. CDR3 nucleotide sequence: TGCGCCAGCAGCCTAGGGGGGACTACTAACTATGGCTACACCTTC.

The chain uses TRBV9 and TRBJ1-3; 8 bases match TRBD1. CDR1 and CDR2 (germline): SGDLS, YYNGEE. The CDR3 length is 18 residues. Trimming removed 0 bases from V and 0 bases from J; junction bases left unmatched: 8. CDR3 sequence (DNA): TGTGCCAGCAGCGTAGCCGGGACAGGAATTCACTCTGGAAACACCATATATTTT. Protein sequence: CASSVAGTGIHSGNTIYF.

The chain uses TRBV6-5 and TRBJ2-7; 7 bases agree with TRBD1. Germline CDR1 is MNHEY and CDR2 is SVGAGI. V shed 10 bases and J 0 bases; nucleotides not matched to a gene: 6. The CDR3 is made up of 13 amino acids. The CDR3 DNA is TGTGCCACCCGGACAGGATACTCCTACGAGCAGTACTTC. It specifies CATRTGYSYEQYF.

This chain links TRBV4-1 with TRBJ2-2, with 8 bases matching TRBD2. The V and J ends lost 6 bases and 3 bases, in that order; junction bases with no gene match: 6. The CDR3 runs to 15 residues. Germline lookup yields CDR1 MGHRA and CDR2 YSYEKL. CDR3 bases: TGCGCCAGCAGGCCGACTAGCGCCTACACCGGGGAGCTGTTTTTT. It yields the protein CASRPTSAYTGELFF.

This clone was counted only a few times. This chain joins TRBV4-2 and TRBJ2-2, with a possible D match to TRBD1 (5 bases). Germline CDR1 is LGHNA and CDR2 is YNFKEQ. CDR3 size: 16 residues. Deletions cut 0 bases from V and 4 bases from J, with 12 bases between. CDR3 DNA: TGTGCCAGCAGCCAAGAATGGGCAGGGTCCACCGGGGAGCTGTTTTTT. This sequence encodes CASSQEWAGSTGELFF.

The chain has TRBV2 and TRBJ2-7, with 8 bases aligning to TRBD1. CDR3 length: 15 residues. J was trimmed by 3 bases and V by 2 bases; bases with no gene match: 6. Per germline, CDR1 SNHLY and CDR2 FYNNEI. The CDR3 protein is CASSESRDRSYEQYF. In nucleotides, the CDR3 is TGTGCCAGCAGTGAAAGTCGGGACAGGAGCTACGAGCAGTACTTC.

J is TRBJ2-1 and V is TRBV6-1; tentatively, D is TRBD2 (5 bases). The CDR3 is 15 amino acids. CDR1 is MNHNS and CDR2 is SASEGT in the germline V gene. The V gene lost 3 bases and the J gene lost 0 bases, with 9 bases spanning the gap. In DNA form, the CDR3 reads TGTGCCAGCAGTGAGACTATCAGCTCCTACAATGAGCAGTTCTTC. Translating it yields CASSETISSYNEQFF.

The gene calls are TRBV14 and TRBJ2-2, with TRBD1 as a possible D gene (5 bases). CDR1 is SGHDN and CDR2 is FVKESK in the germline V gene. V lost 2 bases and J 0 bases, leaving 16 bases between the germline ends. The CDR3 contains 18 residues. CDR3 loop: CASSQLPAGRANTGELFF. The CDR3 nucleotides are TGTGCCAGCAGCCAACTCCCGGCAGGGCGCGCGAACACCGGGGAGCTGTTTTTT. Variable domain in full (rest from reference TRBV14 and TRBJ2-2): EAGVTQFPSHSVIEKGQTVTLRCDPISGHDNLYWYRRVMGKEIKFLLHFVKESKQDESGMPNNRFLAERTGGTYSTLKVQPAELEDSGVYFCASSQLPAGRANTGELFFGEGSRLTVL.

The rearrangement links TRBV2 to TRBJ2-7; 16 nucleotides agree with TRBD2. Germline CDR1 reads SNHLY; CDR2 reads FYNNEI. V shed 6 bases and J 0 bases; nucleotides not matched to a gene: 11. The CDR3 contains 19 residues. The CDR3 DNA is TGTGCCAGCAGCGGACCGGGACTAGCGGGAGGGCGGAGCTCCTACGAGCAGTACTTC. It specifies CASSGPGLAGGRSSYEQYF.